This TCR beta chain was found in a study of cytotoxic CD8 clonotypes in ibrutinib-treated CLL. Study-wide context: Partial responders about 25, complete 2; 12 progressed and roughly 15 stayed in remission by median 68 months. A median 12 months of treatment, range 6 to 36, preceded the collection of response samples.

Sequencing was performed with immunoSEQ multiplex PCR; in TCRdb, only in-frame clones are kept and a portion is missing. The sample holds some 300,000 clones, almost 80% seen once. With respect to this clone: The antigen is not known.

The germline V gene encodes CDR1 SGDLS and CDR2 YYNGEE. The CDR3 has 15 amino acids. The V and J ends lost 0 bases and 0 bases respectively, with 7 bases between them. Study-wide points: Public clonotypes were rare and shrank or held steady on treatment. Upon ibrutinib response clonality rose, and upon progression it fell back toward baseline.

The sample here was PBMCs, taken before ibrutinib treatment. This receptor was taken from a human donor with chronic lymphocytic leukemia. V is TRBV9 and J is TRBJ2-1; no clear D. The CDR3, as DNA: TGTGCCAGCAGCGTAGTTACATCCTCCTACAATGAGCAGTTCTTC. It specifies CASSVVTSSYNEQFF.